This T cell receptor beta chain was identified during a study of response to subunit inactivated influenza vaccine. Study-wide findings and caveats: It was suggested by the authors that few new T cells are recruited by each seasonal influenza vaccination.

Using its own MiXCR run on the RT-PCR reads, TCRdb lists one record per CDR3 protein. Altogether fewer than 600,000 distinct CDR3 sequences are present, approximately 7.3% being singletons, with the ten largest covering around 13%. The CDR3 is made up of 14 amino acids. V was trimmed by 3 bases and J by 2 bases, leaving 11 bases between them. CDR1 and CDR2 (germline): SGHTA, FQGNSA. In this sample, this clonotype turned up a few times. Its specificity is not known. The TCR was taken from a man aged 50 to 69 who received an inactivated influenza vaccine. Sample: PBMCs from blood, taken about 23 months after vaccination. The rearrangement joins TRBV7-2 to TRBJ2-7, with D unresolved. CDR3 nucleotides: TGTGCCAGCAGCTTCGGCCGACGGGCCTACGAGCAGTACTTC. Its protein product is CASSFGRRAYEQYF.